The 8 T cell receptor beta chains reported below all come from one sample, sequenced in a study of cytomegalovirus exposure and HLA in healthy donors. PCR primers comprised 60 Vbeta and 13 Jbeta primers. The assay was immunoSEQ multiplex PCR, and TCRdb's table has in-frame clones only and misses some. The table includes approximately 90,000 clones, roughly 75% detected once. The source material was PBMCs. The origin of the receptors is a man between 40 and 49 years old in good health and CMV-seronegative.

The chain is built from TRBV11-1 and TRBJ1-1, with 12 bases lining up with TRBD1. Per the germline V gene, CDR1 is SGHAT and CDR2 is FQDESV (reference sequence). This CDR3 has 18 amino acids. J gave up 10 bases and V 5 bases, and 20 bases lay outside the gene matches. The DNA of the CDR3 is TGTGCCAGCAGCGGGGTTCACCCTCGGGACAGGGGGCTAAGGGGAGCTTTCTTT. This sequence encodes CASSGVHPRDRGLRGAFF. The full variable domain, completed using reference TRBV11-1 and TRBJ1-1, is EAEVAQSPRYKITEKSQAVAFWCDPISGHATLYWYRQILGQGPELLVQFQDESVVDDSQLPKDRFSAERLKGVDSTLKIQPAELGDSAMYLCASSGVHPRDRGLRGAFFGQGTRLTVV.

The CDR3 region is CASKSYANTGELFF. CDR3 coding DNA: TGTGCCAGCAAATCCTACGCGAACACCGGGGAGCTGTTTTTT. The chain uses TRBV6-1 and TRBJ2-2; no reliable D call. Germline-derived CDR1 and CDR2 are MNHNS and SASEGT. This CDR3 region has 14 residues. The V end lost 7 bases, the J end lost 0 bases, and 9 bases lay between the germline ends.

The CDR3 spells CSVANREIQETQYF. The CDR3 DNA is TGCAGCGTTGCTAACAGGGAAATCCAAGAGACCCAGTACTTC. The chain couples TRBV29-1 to TRBJ2-5, with D maybe TRBD1 (6 bases). V shed 4 bases and J shed 1 base, with 13 bases lying between them. Germline V gives CDR1 SQVTM, CDR2 ANQGSEA. The CDR3 length is 14 residues.

This rearrangement joins TRBV7-9 to TRBJ1-2; 8 positions match TRBD1. The V segment lost 3 bases and the J segment 8 bases; nucleotides outside the gene matches: 5. Per germline, CDR1 SEHNR and CDR2 FQNEAQ (reference sequence). The CDR3 is 13 residues long. CDR3 coding DNA: TGTGCCAGCAGCTTCACCGACAGGGGAGGCTACACCTTC. This sequence encodes CASSFTDRGGYTF.

This clone was seen a few times. This rearrangement joins TRBV7-3 to TRBJ1-1; D unresolved. CDR1 is SGHTA and CDR2 is FQGTGA in the germline V gene. CDR3 size: 13 residues. Trimming removed 4 bases at V and 3 bases at J, with 9 bases between. The CDR3 loop is CASSSNQDTEAFF. In DNA form, the CDR3 reads TGTGCCAGCAGCTCTAATCAGGACACTGAAGCTTTCTTT.

The rearrangement joins TRBV25-1 to TRBJ2-3; D not resolved. The length of the CDR3 is 13 residues. Germline values: CDR1 MGHDK, CDR2 SYGVNS. V lost 5 bases to trimming and J lost 3 bases, with 9 bases between them. CDR3 protein: CASSPSGTDTQYF. The CDR3, as DNA: TGTGCCAGCAGTCCATCCGGTACAGATACGCAGTATTTT.

The chain uses TRBV11-3 and TRBJ2-7, with 12 bases that match TRBD1. Germline-derived CDR1 and CDR2 are SGHNT and YENEEA. J lost 4 bases, V lost 5 bases, and 6 bases had no gene match. The length of the CDR3 is 15 residues. The CDR3 DNA sequence: TGTGCCAGCAGCGCCCGGGACAGGGGGCTGTACGAGCAGTACTTC. Amino acid sequence: CASSARDRGLYEQYF.

This chain links TRBV18 with TRBJ2-7, with 10 bases matching TRBD1. The CDR3 totals 14 residues. V shed 2 bases and J 8 bases; nucleotides not matched to a gene: 6. Germline V lookup: CDR1 KGHSH, CDR2 LQKENI. CDR3 bases: TGTGCCAGCTCACCAGGGACAGGGGAGGCCCAGCAGTACTTC. This gives the protein CASSPGTGEAQQYF.